This T cell receptor beta chain derives from a study of T cells in Graves' hyperthyroidism and ophthalmopathy. Germline V lookup: CDR1 MGHDK, CDR2 SYGVNS. V lost 0 bases and J 0 bases, leaving 5 bases between the germline ends. The CDR3 extends over 14 amino acids. Amplified regions were TCR beta CDR3 sequences from RNA transcripts. Using the HTBI primer set, a first-round RT-PCR was run on the TCR CDR3. TCRdb re-called the multiplex PCR reads through MiXCR, storing one row per CDR3 protein. The sample has a few hundred thousand distinct CDR3 sequences, around 45% seen once. Ten or more counts support this clonotype.

This sequence joins TRBV25-1 and TRBJ1-1; D remains ambiguous. The sequence came from a young woman with Graves' hyperthyroidism. Sequencing used peripheral blood or thyroid tissue (not recorded which). The DNA for the CDR3 is TGTGCCAGCAGTGAATACCATATGAACACTGAAGCTTTCTTT. Translated: CASSEYHMNTEAFF.